One and the same sample provided the 22 T cell receptor beta chains below, sequenced in a study of T-cell memory formation after mild COVID-19. TCRdb reprocessed the 5' RACE reads with MiXCR, giving one entry per CDR3 protein. This table holds 250,000 to 300,000 distinct CDR3 sequences, about a sixth found once. Sequenced sample: PBMCs or a T cell subset sorted from them (not recorded which). The receptors here all came from a man aged 18 to 29 who had mild COVID-19 (a few samples of this study predate the infection). Cell type and time point are not known.

The chain employs TRBV6-1 and TRBJ2-1; D remains ambiguous. This CDR3 region has 11 residues. Germline V gene sequence: CDR1 MNHNS, CDR2 SASEGT. Deletions cut 6 bases from V and 11 bases from J, with 11 bases between. This chain's CDR3 is CASSLSQQQFF. The CDR3, as DNA: TGTGCCAGCAGCCTCAGTCAGCAGCAGTTCTTC.

This clonotype was detected only a few times. V gene TRBV5-1 combines with J gene TRBJ2-6; D is undetermined. The V gene lost 3 bases and the J gene lost 1 base, with 5 bases spanning the gap. The CDR3 has 14 amino acids. Germline values: CDR1 SGHRS, CDR2 YFSETQ. This CDR3 reads CASSWGSGANVLTF. The CDR3 DNA is TGCGCCAGCAGCTGGGGTTCTGGGGCCAACGTCCTGACTTTC.

This clonotype was picked up a small number of times. V usage is TRBV3-1 and J usage is TRBJ2-5; D remains unclear. The length of the CDR3 is 17 residues. The germline CDR1 and CDR2 sequences are LGHDT and YNNKEL (reference sequence). V shed 2 bases and J shed 1 base, with 17 bases lying between them. The CDR3 here is CASSQLGRALLQETQYF. CDR3 sequence (DNA): TGTGCCAGCAGCCAACTCGGAAGGGCCCTCCTCCAAGAGACCCAGTACTTC.

V gene TRBV20-1 combines with J gene TRBJ2-7; D is unclear. From germline, CDR1 is DFQATT and CDR2 SNEGSKA (reference sequence). The V end lost 2 bases, the J end lost 4 bases, and 9 bases lay between the germline ends. CDR3 length: 12 residues. The CDR3 spells CSARTQSYEQYF. DNA for the CDR3: TGCAGTGCTAGAACCCAAAGTTACGAGCAGTACTTC.

In its sample, this clonotype was seen a few times. The chain is built from TRBV7-9 and TRBJ2-2; a weak D match, TRBD2 (5 bases). V lost 6 bases to trimming and J lost 8 bases, with 16 bases between them. Per the germline V gene, CDR1 is SEHNR and CDR2 is FQNEAQ (reference sequence). The CDR3 contains 14 residues. The CDR3 nucleotides are TGTGCCAGCAGGCCCCCATACGGGAATGGGGAGCTGTTTTTT. Protein: CASRPPYGNGELFF.

This clonotype was detected only a few times. The V gene is TRBV7-6, the J gene TRBJ2-7; 10 nucleotides line up with TRBD1. The CDR3 runs to 15 residues. V dropped 5 bases and J dropped 6; count of bases not matched to a gene: 10. Germline CDR1 is SGHVS and CDR2 is FNYEAQ. CDR3 nucleotides: TGTGCCAGCAGCCCCGCCGGGACAGGGGCCCCCGAGCAGTACTTC. It yields the protein CASSPAGTGAPEQYF. Based on the CDR3 plus reference TRBV7-6 and TRBJ2-7, the full variable domain is GAGVSQSPRYKVTKRGQDVALRCDPISGHVSLYWYRQALGQGPEFLTYFNYEAQQDKSGLPNDRFSAERPEGSISTLTIQRTEQRDSAMYRCASSPAGTGAPEQYFGPGTRLTVT.

This clonotype was picked up a small number of times. CDR3 sequence reads: CSASGVGPASTDTQYF. CDR3 nucleotides: TGCAGTGCTAGTGGTGTGGGTCCGGCGAGCACAGATACGCAGTATTTT. The chain couples TRBV20-1 to TRBJ2-3; D unclear. There are 16 residues in the CDR3. Germline values: CDR1 DFQATT, CDR2 SNEGSKA (reference sequence). The V and J ends lost 3 bases and 0 bases respectively, with 16 bases between them.

This clonotype was seen a few times. The V call is TRBV4-1, the J call TRBJ1-5; 8 bases fit TRBD1. Germline V gene data show CDR1 as MGHRA and CDR2 as YSYEKL. The CDR3 loop spans 16 amino acids. J was trimmed by 2 bases and V by 1 base; bases with no gene match: 4. The CDR3: CASSQGPGGGNQPQHF. The CDR3 bases are TGCGCCAGCAGCCAAGGGCCAGGGGGCGGCAATCAGCCCCAGCATTTT.

The sample holds a few counts of this clonotype. In DNA form, the CDR3 reads TGCGCCAGCAGCTTTTCGGGGGCCGCAGAGCAGTTCTTC. Translation gives CASSFSGAAEQFF. The V and J genes are TRBV5-1 and TRBJ2-1; D tentatively fits TRBD1 or TRBD2 (6 bases each). The V and J ends lost 2 bases and 10 bases respectively, with 13 bases between them. Germline lookup yields CDR1 SGHRS and CDR2 YFSETQ. The CDR3 contains 13 residues.

This chain joins TRBV5-1 and TRBJ1-6; tentative D call: TRBD1 (6 bases). CDR3 length: 15 residues. Germline CDR1 and CDR2: SGHRS and YFSETQ. V was trimmed by 5 bases and J by 7 bases, leaving 16 bases between them. CDR3 region: CASRREDRNNSPLHF. The CDR3, as DNA: TGCGCCAGCAGGCGAGAGGACAGAAACAATTCACCCCTCCACTTT.

CDR3: CSARINSEAFF. CDR3 nucleotides: TGCAGTGCTAGGATAAACTCTGAAGCTTTCTTT. This chain uses TRBV20-1 with TRBJ1-1; D is unresolved. Germline V gives CDR1 DFQATT, CDR2 SNEGSKA (reference sequence). The V end lost 3 bases, the J end lost 6 bases, and 8 bases lay between the germline ends. This CDR3 is built from 11 residues.

The chain combines TRBV7-2 with TRBJ1-4; maybe TRBD1 (6 bases). Germline V CDR1 and CDR2: SGHTA, FQGNSA. The CDR3 totals 14 residues. V lost 6 bases, J lost 7 bases, and 15 bases lay in between. This chain's CDR3 is CASRPGAFGEKLFF. The CDR3 DNA follows: TGTGCCAGCAGGCCGGGGGCTTTTGGTGAAAAACTGTTTTTT.

This clonotype turned up a few times. The J gene is TRBJ1-4, the V gene TRBV7-2; maybe TRBD1 (6 bases). The CDR3 is 14 amino acids. V shed 0 bases and J shed 8 bases, with 10 bases lying between them. The germline CDR1 and CDR2 sequences are SGHTA and FQGNSA. CDR3 protein: CASSLAGGKEKLFF. As DNA, the CDR3 is TGTGCCAGCAGCTTAGCAGGGGGGAAGGAAAAACTGTTTTTT.

This clonotype has only a few counts. The CDR3 DNA is TGTGCCAGCAGCATACTAGCGAACTCCTACAATGAGCAGTTCTTC. Translated, it gives CASSILANSYNEQFF. The chain joins TRBV7-8 to TRBJ2-1, with TRBD2 identical over 7 bases. The CDR3 is 15 residues long. Germline V lookup: CDR1 SGHVS, CDR2 FQNEAQ. V was clipped by 5 bases and J by 0 bases; unmatched bases: 4.

The chain is built from TRBV11-2 and TRBJ1-2; no clear D. The germline gives CDR1 SGHAT, CDR2 FQNNGV. The CDR3 is made up of 12 amino acids. V was pared by 4 bases and J by 3 bases, with 6 bases between. The CDR3 nucleotides read TGTGCCAGCAGCTATACTTACTATGGCTACACCTTC. Translating gives CASSYTYYGYTF.

This clonotype was seen many times. This chain joins TRBV12-3 or TRBV12-4 and TRBJ2-7, with 13 bases identical to TRBD2. The CDR3 has 15 residues. V trimming: 6 bases; J trimming: 4 bases; junction bases outside the gene matches: 6. The CDR3: CASSLTSGGRYEQYF. Written as DNA, the CDR3 is TGTGCCAGCAGCCTGACTAGCGGGGGGAGGTACGAGCAGTACTTC.

This clonotype has only a few counts. The chain carries TRBV2 and TRBJ1-2; maybe TRBD1 (5 bases). The germline V and J ends were trimmed by 3 bases and 2 bases, with 10 bases remaining between them. The CDR3 runs to 14 residues. CDR1 is SNHLY, CDR2 FYNNEI, per germline. The CDR3 nucleotides are TGTGCCAGCAGTGAGCTTAGGGGAAACTATGGCTACACCTTC. Translating gives CASSELRGNYGYTF.

The chain employs TRBV6-2 or TRBV6-3 and TRBJ2-7, with TRBD1 as a possible D gene (6 bases). CDR1 is MNHEY and CDR2 is SVGEGT in the germline V gene. Trimming shortened V by 4 bases and J by 4 bases, and 17 bases separated the two germline ends. The CDR3 is 15 residues long. The CDR3 nucleotides read TGTGCCAGCAGTTCCGGGACACTCCGTCCGTACGAGCAGTACTTC. The encoded protein is CASSSGTLRPYEQYF.

This clonotype was detected ten times or more. The chain recombines TRBV5-1 with TRBJ2-5; 9 bases line up with TRBD1. Germline CDR1 is SGHRS and CDR2 is YFSETQ. This CDR3 has 13 residues. Trimming at V came to 2 bases and at J to 5 bases, leaving 1 base not matched to a gene. In nucleotides, the CDR3 is TGCGCCAGCAGCTTACAGGGGGCGGAGACCCAGTACTTC. It yields the protein CASSLQGAETQYF. Looking up the rest from reference TRBV5-1 and TRBJ2-5 gives the full variable domain: KAGVTQTPRYLIKTRGQQVTLSCSPISGHRSVSWYQQTPGQGLQFLFEYFSETQRNKGNFPGRFSGRQFSNSRSEMNVSTLELGDSALYLCASSLQGAETQYFGPGTRLLVL.

This sequence joins TRBV2 and TRBJ2-3; maybe TRBD2 (5 bases). From germline, CDR1 is SNHLY and CDR2 FYNNEI. Between the trimmed V and J ends, which lost 8 bases and 7 bases, there was a span of 13 bases. CDR3 size: 12 residues. The CDR3 nucleotides read TGTGCCAGCTCACTAGGGTGGAATACGCAGTATTTT. Amino acids: CASSLGWNTQYF.

V and J are TRBV5-1 and TRBJ1-1; D uncertain. The CDR3 is 13 residues long. V was trimmed by 1 base and J by 6 bases, leaving 10 bases between them. Germline-derived CDR1 and CDR2 are SGHRS and YFSETQ. The CDR3: CASSLLRTAEAFF. The CDR3 nucleotides read TGCGCCAGCAGCTTGTTGAGGACCGCTGAAGCTTTCTTT.

This sequence joins TRBV25-1 and TRBJ2-1; D is unresolved. Germline loops: CDR1 MGHDK, CDR2 SYGVNS. Deletions cut 5 bases from V and 5 bases from J, with 10 bases between. The CDR3 length is 13 residues. The CDR3 nucleotides read TGTGCCAGCAGTTTCGGTGGAAACAATGAGCAGTTCTTC. Translated, it gives CASSFGGNNEQFF.